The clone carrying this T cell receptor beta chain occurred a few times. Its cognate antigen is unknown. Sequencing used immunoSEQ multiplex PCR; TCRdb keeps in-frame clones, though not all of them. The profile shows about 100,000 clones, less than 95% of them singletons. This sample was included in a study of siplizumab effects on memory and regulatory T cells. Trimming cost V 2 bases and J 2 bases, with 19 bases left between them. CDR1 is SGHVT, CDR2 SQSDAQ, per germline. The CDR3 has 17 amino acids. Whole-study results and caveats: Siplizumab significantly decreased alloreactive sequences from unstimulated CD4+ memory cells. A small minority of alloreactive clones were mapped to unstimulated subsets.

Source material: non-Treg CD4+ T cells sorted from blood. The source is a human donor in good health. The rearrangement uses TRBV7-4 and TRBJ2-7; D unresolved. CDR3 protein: CASSLSVDCSRAYEQYF. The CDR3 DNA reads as TGTGCCAGCAGCTTAAGTGTGGATTGCAGCCGTGCCTACGAGCAGTACTTC.